The clone carrying this TCR beta chain was seen at least ten times. V shed 7 bases and J shed 6 bases, with 14 bases lying between them. Germline-derived CDR1 and CDR2 are LNHDA and SQIVND (reference sequence). CDR3 length: 13 amino acids. This sample is drawn from a study of spatial heterogeneity in lung cancer. In the study overall: Raw-read counts averaged over ten per unique TCR and UMI combination.

Time point: sample taken at primary tumor resection. Samples came from 65 to 75 TRACERx patients with untreated early-stage lung cancer. Whole RNA was taken from tumor, nontumor lung or frozen PBMC; it was then sequenced unsorted. MiXCR, applied by TCRdb to the 5' RACE reads, yields one record per CDR3 protein. The sample contains over 50,000 distinct CDR3 sequences, nearly 6.5% of which appear only once. The J gene is TRBJ2-3, the V gene TRBV19, with D possibly TRBD1 on 6 matching bases. The sequenced sample was PBMCs, obtained at surgery. The sequence was collected from a female donor with early-stage non-small cell lung cancer. The CDR3 nucleotides read TGTGCCAGTAAATTACAGGGAAGCGATACGCAGTATTTT. Its translation: CASKLQGSDTQYF.